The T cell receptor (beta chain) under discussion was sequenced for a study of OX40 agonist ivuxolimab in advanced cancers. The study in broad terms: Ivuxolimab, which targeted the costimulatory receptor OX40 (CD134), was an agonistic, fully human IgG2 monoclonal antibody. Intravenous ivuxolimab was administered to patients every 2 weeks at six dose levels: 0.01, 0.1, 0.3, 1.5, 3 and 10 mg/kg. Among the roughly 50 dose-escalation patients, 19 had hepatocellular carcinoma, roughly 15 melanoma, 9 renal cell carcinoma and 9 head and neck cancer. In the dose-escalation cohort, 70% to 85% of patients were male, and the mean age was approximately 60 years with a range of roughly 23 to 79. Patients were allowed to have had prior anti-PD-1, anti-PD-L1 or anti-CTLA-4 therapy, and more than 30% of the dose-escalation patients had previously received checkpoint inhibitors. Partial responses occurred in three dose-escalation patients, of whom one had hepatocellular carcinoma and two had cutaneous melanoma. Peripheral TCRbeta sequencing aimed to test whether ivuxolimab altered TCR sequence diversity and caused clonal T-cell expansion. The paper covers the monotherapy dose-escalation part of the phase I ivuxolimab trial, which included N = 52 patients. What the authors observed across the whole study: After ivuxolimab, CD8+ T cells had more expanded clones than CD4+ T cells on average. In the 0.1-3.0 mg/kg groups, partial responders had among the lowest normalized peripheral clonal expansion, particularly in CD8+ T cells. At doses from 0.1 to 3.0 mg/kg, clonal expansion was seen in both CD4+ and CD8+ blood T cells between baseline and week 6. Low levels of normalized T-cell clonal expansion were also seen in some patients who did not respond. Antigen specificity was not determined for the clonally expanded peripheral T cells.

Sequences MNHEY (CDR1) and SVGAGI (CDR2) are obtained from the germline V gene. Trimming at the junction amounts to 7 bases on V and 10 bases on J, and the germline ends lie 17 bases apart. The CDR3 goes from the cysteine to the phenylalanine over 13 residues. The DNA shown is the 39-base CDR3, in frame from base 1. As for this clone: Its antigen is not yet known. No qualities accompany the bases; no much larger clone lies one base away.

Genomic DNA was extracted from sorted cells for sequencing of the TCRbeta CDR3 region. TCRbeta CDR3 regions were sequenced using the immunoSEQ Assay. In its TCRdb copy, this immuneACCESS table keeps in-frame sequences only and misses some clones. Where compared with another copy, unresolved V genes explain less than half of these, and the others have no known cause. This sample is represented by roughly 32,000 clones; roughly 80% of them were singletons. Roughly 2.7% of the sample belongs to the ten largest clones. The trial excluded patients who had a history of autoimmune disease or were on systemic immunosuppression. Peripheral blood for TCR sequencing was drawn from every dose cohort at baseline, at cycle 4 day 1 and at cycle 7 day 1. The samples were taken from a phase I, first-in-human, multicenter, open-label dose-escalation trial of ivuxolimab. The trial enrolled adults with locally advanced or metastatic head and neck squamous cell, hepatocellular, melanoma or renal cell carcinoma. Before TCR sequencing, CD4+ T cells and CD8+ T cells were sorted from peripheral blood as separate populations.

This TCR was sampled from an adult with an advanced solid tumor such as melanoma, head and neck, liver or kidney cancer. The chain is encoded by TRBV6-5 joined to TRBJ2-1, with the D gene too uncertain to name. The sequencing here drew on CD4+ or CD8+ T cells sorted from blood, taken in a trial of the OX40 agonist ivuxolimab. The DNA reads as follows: TGTGCCAGCATCACGAATCCAGGTATGGAGCAGTTCTTC. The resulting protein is CASITNPGMEQFF.